This T cell receptor (beta chain) is from a study of cytomegalovirus exposure and HLA in healthy donors. Study details: Tens of millions of unique TCRs from HLA-typed donors were held in an early data release. Study-level findings and limits: Later analysis reportedly placed an Asian-associated ancestry cluster below the roughly 690-donor mean in N-insertions. It was taken for granted in presence/absence analyses that sequencing depth across donors was roughly uniform. For cytomegalovirus status, the classifier reportedly gave diagnoses with high specificity and sensitivity.

CDR3 length: 15 amino acids. Germline V lookup: CDR1 LGHNA, CDR2 YSLEER. V was clipped by 2 bases and J by 1 base, with 12 bases between them. Regarding this clone: Its antigen is unidentified.

The primer mix had 60 Vbeta and 13 Jbeta primers. Using immunoSEQ multiplex PCR, the repertoire was profiled, and TCRdb retains in-frame clones only, with some absent. The sample records tens of thousands of clones, roughly 72% being singletons. The chain carries TRBV4-3 and TRBJ2-7, with no clear D. The receptor was isolated from a woman aged 50 to 60 in good health and CMV-seropositive. Sequenced sample: PBMCs. The CDR3 sequence: CASSQRLAESYEQYF. In nucleotides, the CDR3 is TGCGCCAGCAGCCAACGCCTTGCGGAATCCTACGAGCAGTACTTC.